Listed here are 7 T cell receptor beta chains from one sample, sequenced in a study of regulatory T cells in long-lasting Graves disease. Time point reported: newly diagnosed GD, antithyroid drugs for less than 3 months. Extracted PBMC RNA gave rise to the TCR library. Researchers made TCR beta libraries by using iRepertoire HTBI primers and running Arm-PCR on CDR3 regions. One entry per CDR3 protein, called by TCRdb with MiXCR from the multiplex PCR reads. The repertoire consists of 350,000 to 550,000 distinct CDR3 sequences, with more than 12% occurring once and the leading ten covering 16%. The sample was also reused in another study, on T cells in Graves' hyperthyroidism and ophthalmopathy.

The sample in question was peripheral blood mononuclear cells (PBMCs), obtained at new diagnosis, from a patient treated with antithyroid drugs. All receptors come from a woman younger than 45 with Graves disease.

This clonotype was recorded at least ten times. This chain joins TRBV9 and TRBJ2-5; perhaps TRBD2 as D (7 bases). V dropped 0 bases and J dropped 1 base, with 16 bases sitting between them. The germline V gene has CDR1 SGDLS and CDR2 YYNGEE. CDR3 length equals 17 residues. The DNA for the CDR3 is TGTGCCAGCAGCGTAGGAGGGGGGGTTCCCCGCCAAGAGACCCAGTACTTC. Protein: CASSVGGGVPRQETQYF. Full variable domain (remainder filled in from reference TRBV9 and TRBJ2-5): DSGVTQTPKHLITATGQRVTLRCSPRSGDLSVYWYQQSLDQGLQFLIQYYNGEERAKGNILERFSAQQFPDLHSELNLSSLELGDSALYFCASSVGGGVPRQETQYFGPGTRLLVL.

The J gene is TRBJ2-1, the V gene TRBV20-1, with TRBD2 identical over 9 bases. This CDR3 has 15 residues. The J segment lost 7 bases and the V segment lost 5 bases, leaving 12 bases of the junction unmatched. The germline V gene has CDR1 DFQATT and CDR2 SNEGSKA (reference sequence). CDR3 coding DNA: TGCAGTGCTCCCAGCCTCCTTGCGGGAGGGAATGAGCAGTTCTTC. Its protein is CSAPSLLAGGNEQFF.

This clonotype came up many times. This rearrangement joins TRBV12-3 or TRBV12-4 to TRBJ2-5, with TRBD2 matching over 16 bases. The CDR3 is made up of 16 amino acids. V was pared by 7 bases and J by 5 bases, with 7 bases of the junction left unmatched. The CDR3 protein is CASTGLAGGGSETQYF. CDR3 DNA: TGTGCCAGCACGGGACTAGCGGGAGGGGGCTCGGAGACCCAGTACTTC.

This clonotype was detected ten times or more. This chain uses TRBV3-1 with TRBJ2-1; 12 positions agree with TRBD2. CDR1 is LGHDT, CDR2 YNNKEL, per germline (reference sequence). This CDR3 comprises 16 residues. V lost 3 bases to trimming and J lost 2 bases; unmatched junction nucleotides: 2. The DNA of the CDR3 is TGTGCCAGCAGCCACTCTAGCGGGAGGGCCTACAATGAGCAGTTCTTC. This encodes CASSHSSGRAYNEQFF.

The V gene is TRBV7-2, the J gene TRBJ2-3, with TRBD1 as a possible D gene (5 bases). Germline lookup yields CDR1 SGHTA and CDR2 FQGNSA. The CDR3 extends over 14 amino acids. V lost 4 bases and J lost 2, with 10 bases in between. CDR3 sequence: CASSSGHYTDTQYF. The CDR3 region has the DNA TGTGCCAGCAGCTCCGGACACTACACAGATACGCAGTATTTT. The full variable domain, completed using reference TRBV7-2 and TRBJ2-3, is GAGVSQSPSNKVTEKGKDVELRCDPISGHTALYWYRQSLGQGLEFLIYFQGNSAPDKSGLPSDRFSAERTGGSVSTLTIQRTQQEDSAVYLCASSSGHYTDTQYFGPGTRLTVL.

This clonotype has a count of ten or more. The chain recombines TRBV7-8 with TRBJ2-2; 13 bases fit TRBD2. The CDR3 runs to 19 residues. Germline CDR1 reads SGHVS; CDR2 reads FQNEAQ. Trimming cost V 0 bases and J 4 bases; bases outside gene matches: 8. Here the CDR3 reads CASSLARTSGRTGTGELFF. Here the CDR3 DNA reads TGTGCCAGCAGCTTAGCGAGGACTAGCGGGAGAACGGGCACCGGGGAGCTGTTTTTT.

This clonotype was seen many times. The chain couples TRBV11-2 to TRBJ2-1; D gene unclear. The V end was cut by 1 base, the J end by 6 bases, with 16 bases between. The CDR3 sequence is 16 residues long. Per the germline V gene, CDR1 is SGHAT and CDR2 is FQNNGV. This CDR3 reads CASSLVLGSGGNEQFF. The CDR3 coding sequence is TGTGCCAGCAGCTTAGTTCTGGGGTCCGGTGGCAATGAGCAGTTCTTC.